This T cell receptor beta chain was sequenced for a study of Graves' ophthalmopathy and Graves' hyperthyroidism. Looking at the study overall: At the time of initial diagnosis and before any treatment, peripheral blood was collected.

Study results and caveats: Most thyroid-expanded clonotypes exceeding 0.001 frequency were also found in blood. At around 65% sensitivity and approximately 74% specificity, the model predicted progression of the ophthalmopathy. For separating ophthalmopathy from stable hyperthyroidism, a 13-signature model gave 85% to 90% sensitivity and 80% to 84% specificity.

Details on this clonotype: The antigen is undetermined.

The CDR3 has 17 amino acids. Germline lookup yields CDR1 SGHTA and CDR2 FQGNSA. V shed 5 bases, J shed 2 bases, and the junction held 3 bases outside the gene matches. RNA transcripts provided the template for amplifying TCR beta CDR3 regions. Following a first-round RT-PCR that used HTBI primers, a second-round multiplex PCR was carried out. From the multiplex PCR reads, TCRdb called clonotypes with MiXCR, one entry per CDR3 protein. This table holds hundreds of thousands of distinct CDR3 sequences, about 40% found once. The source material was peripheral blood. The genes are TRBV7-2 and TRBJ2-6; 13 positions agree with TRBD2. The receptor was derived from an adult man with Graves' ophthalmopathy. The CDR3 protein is CASSQGTSGTGANVLTF. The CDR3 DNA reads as TGTGCCAGCAGCCAGGGGACTAGCGGGACTGGGGCCAACGTCCTGACTTTC.